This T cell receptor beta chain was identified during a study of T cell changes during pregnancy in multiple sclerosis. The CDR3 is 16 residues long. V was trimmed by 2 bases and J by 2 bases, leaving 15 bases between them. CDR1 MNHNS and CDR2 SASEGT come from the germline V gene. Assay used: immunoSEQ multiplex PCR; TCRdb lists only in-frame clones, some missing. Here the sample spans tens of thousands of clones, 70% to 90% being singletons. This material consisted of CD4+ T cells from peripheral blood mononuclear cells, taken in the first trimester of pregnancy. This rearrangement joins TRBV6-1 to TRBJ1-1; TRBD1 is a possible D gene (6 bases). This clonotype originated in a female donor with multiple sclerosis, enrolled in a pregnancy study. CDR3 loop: CASSENTGSGNTEAFF. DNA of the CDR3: TGTGCCAGCAGTGAAAATACAGGGTCTGGTAACACTGAAGCTTTCTTT.